The 18 T cell receptor beta chains in this list originate from one sample, sequenced in a study of OX40 agonist ivuxolimab in advanced cancers. Receptors were amplified or captured by the immunoSEQ multiplex PCR assay. The table comes from immuneACCESS by way of TCRdb, which keeps in-frame sequences with V and J called. Part of the clones is missing from these tables; in studies checked, under half for an unresolved V gene and the rest for unknown reasons. The sample table records some 30,000 clones; about 90% of these occur just once. The ten most abundant clones make up 30% to 40% of the sample. The input for sequencing was CD4+ or CD8+ T cells sorted from blood, taken in a trial of the OX40 agonist ivuxolimab. The receptors originated from an adult with an advanced solid tumor such as melanoma, head and neck, liver or kidney cancer.

The gene calls are TRBV6-1 and TRBJ2-7, with unresolved D. The CDR3 is 11 residues long. Germline V lookup: CDR1 MNHNS, CDR2 SASEGT. Trimming took 6 bases from V and 4 from J, leaving 7 bases between them. In DNA form, the CDR3 reads TGTGCCAGCAGGACGGTTTACGAGCAGTACTTC. This translates into CASRTVYEQYF.

The chain employs TRBV7-9 and TRBJ2-7; D uncertain. From germline, CDR1 is SEHNR and CDR2 FQNEAQ (reference sequence). V shed 1 base and J shed 2 bases, with 12 bases lying between them. CDR3 size: 15 residues. Written as DNA, the CDR3 is TGTGCCAGCAGCTTAGATTTGGGCAGGACCTACGAGCAGTACTTC. Protein sequence: CASSLDLGRTYEQYF.

V is TRBV7-3 and J is TRBJ2-3; D ambiguous. The CDR3 is 11 amino acids. The V end was cut by 5 bases, the J end by 2 bases, with 2 bases between. The germline gives CDR1 SGHTA, CDR2 FQGTGA. The CDR3 DNA reads TGTGCCAGCAGCGACACAGATACGCAGTATTTT. Protein sequence: CASSDTDTQYF. Filled out from reference TRBV7-3 and TRBJ2-3, the complete variable domain reads GAGVSQTPSNKVTEKGKYVELRCDPISGHTALYWYRQSLGQGPEFLIYFQGTGAADDSGLPNDRFFAVRPEGSVSTLKIQRTERGDSAVYLCASSDTDTQYFGPGTRLTVL.

V is TRBV5-8 and J is TRBJ1-4; D might be TRBD1 (6 bases). Germline CDR1 is SGHTS and CDR2 is YDEGEE. This CDR3 spans 15 amino acids. V was clipped by 0 bases and J by 5 bases, with 11 bases between them. The CDR3 here is CASSLGQVSNEKLFF. CDR3 sequence (DNA): TGTGCCAGCAGCTTGGGACAGGTCTCAAATGAAAAACTGTTTTTT. Variable domain in full (rest from reference TRBV5-8 and TRBJ1-4): EAGVTQSPTHLIKTRGQQATLRCSPISGHTSVYWYQQALGLGLQFLLWYDEGEERNRGNFPPRFSGRQFPNYSSELNVNALELEDSALYLCASSLGQVSNEKLFFGSGTQLSVL.

The V and J genes are TRBV4-1 and TRBJ2-1, with D unresolved. Deletions cut 1 base from V and 4 bases from J, with 11 bases between. The CDR3 contains 15 residues. The germline V gene has CDR1 MGHRA and CDR2 YSYEKL. DNA of the CDR3: TGCGCCAGCAGCCAAGTTCCGGACCCGTACAATGAGCAGTTCTTC. It encodes CASSQVPDPYNEQFF.

The rearrangement uses TRBV28 and TRBJ2-1; 12 nucleotides align to TRBD2. The CDR3 runs to 17 residues. Germline assignment: CDR1 MDHEN and CDR2 SYDVKM. The J segment lost 0 bases and the V segment lost 3 bases, leaving 3 bases of the junction unmatched. This CDR3 is CASSFLTSGSSYNEQFF. CDR3 nucleotides: TGTGCCAGCAGTTTTTTGACTAGCGGGAGCTCCTACAATGAGCAGTTCTTC.

The chain joins TRBV10-2 to TRBJ1-1; D call uncertain. Germline V gene data show CDR1 as WSHSY and CDR2 as SAAADI. The CDR3 contains 12 residues. Trimming stripped 7 bases from V and 8 bases from J, with 14 bases between. The CDR3 is CASTNWDREAFF. CDR3 nucleotide sequence: TGCGCCAGCACCAACTGGGATAGAGAAGCTTTCTTT.

This rearrangement joins TRBV7-9 to TRBJ2-4, with D maybe TRBD2 (6 bases). There are 15 residues in the CDR3. Looked up from germline, CDR1 is SEHNR and CDR2 is FQNEAQ (reference sequence). Trimming cost V 5 bases and J 4 bases, with 15 bases left between them. The CDR3 is CASSLVAEAKNIQYF. Written as DNA, the CDR3 is TGTGCCAGCAGCCTAGTAGCGGAAGCAAAAAACATTCAGTACTTC.

V is TRBV2 and J is TRBJ2-5; D assignment may be TRBD1 or TRBD2 (5 bases each). Germline V CDR1 and CDR2: SNHLY, FYNNEI. The CDR3 totals 14 residues. The V end was cut by 2 bases, the J end by 3 bases, with 10 bases between. The CDR3 loop is CASSEFWGKETQYF. The CDR3 nucleotides read TGTGCCAGCAGTGAATTTTGGGGGAAAGAGACCCAGTACTTC.

This rearrangement joins TRBV28 to TRBJ2-6; D not certain. The CDR3 runs to 17 residues. V was shortened by 2 bases and J by 1 base, with 12 bases between the two germline ends. The germline gives CDR1 MDHEN, CDR2 SYDVKM. CDR3: CASSLTSMRSGANVLTF. The CDR3 nucleotides read TGTGCCAGCAGTTTAACTTCAATGAGGTCTGGGGCCAACGTCCTGACTTTC.

This clone is a singleton in its sample. This chain connects TRBV9 to TRBJ2-1; 13 bases are a match to TRBD2. Per germline, CDR1 SGDLS and CDR2 YYNGEE. The CDR3 length is 16 residues. V was pared by 4 bases and J by 9 bases, with 10 bases of the junction left unmatched. DNA for the CDR3: TGTGCCAGCAGCCCCGGGACTAGCGGGGAGTATGGTGAGCAGTTCTTC. This translates into CASSPGTSGEYGEQFF. The full variable domain, its missing parts supplied by reference TRBV9 and TRBJ2-1, is DSGVTQTPKHLITATGQRVTLRCSPRSGDLSVYWYQQSLDQGLQFLIQYYNGEERAKGNILERFSAQQFPDLHSELNLSSLELGDSALYFCASSPGTSGEYGEQFFGPGTRLTVL.

The chain couples TRBV27 to TRBJ1-4; D is perhaps TRBD1 (6 bases). The CDR3 loop spans 19 amino acids. CDR1 is MNHEY and CDR2 is SMNVEV in the germline V gene (reference sequence). Deletions cut 2 bases from V and 0 bases from J, with 19 bases between. CDR3 region: CASSLIGGREIATNEKLFF. The CDR3 DNA is TGTGCCAGCAGTTTAATTGGGGGGCGGGAAATCGCAACTAATGAAAAACTGTTTTTT.

The rearrangement joins TRBV27 to TRBJ2-6, with unresolved D. The CDR3 is 17 residues long. V was cut by 2 bases and J by 4 bases, with 15 bases left in between. Germline V lookup: CDR1 MNHEY, CDR2 SMNVEV (reference sequence). The CDR3 DNA reads TGTGCCAGCAGTTTAAACACACCATTGGGAGGGGCCAACGTCCTGACTTTC. It specifies CASSLNTPLGGANVLTF.

V is TRBV4-3 and J is TRBJ2-1; D not certain. Trimming removed 0 bases from V and 8 bases from J, with 11 bases in between. Germline CDR1 LGHNA, CDR2 YSLEER. The CDR3 runs to 14 residues. CDR3 protein: CASSQDDRADEQFF. CDR3 bases: TGCGCCAGCAGCCAAGATGACCGCGCGGATGAGCAGTTCTTC.

The chain uses TRBV6-5 and TRBJ2-5; no clear D gene. CDR1 and CDR2 from the germline V gene are MNHEY and SVGAGI. The V and J ends lost 7 bases and 4 bases respectively, with 7 bases between them. This CDR3 contains 11 residues. The CDR3 coding sequence is TGTGCCAGCACTATTGGAGAGACCCAGTACTTC. Encoded protein: CASTIGETQYF.

V and J are TRBV5-8 and TRBJ1-1; D gene ambiguous. CDR1 is SGHTS, CDR2 YDEGEE, per germline. Trimming stripped 2 bases from V and 8 bases from J, with 13 bases between. CDR3 length: 13 amino acids. DNA of the CDR3: TGTGCCAGCAGCTTCGTTGTGTCGGAGGAAGCTTTCTTT. Translation gives CASSFVVSEEAFF.

The V gene is TRBV29-1, the J gene TRBJ2-5; TRBD2 might be the D (6 bases). The V and J ends lost 7 bases and 2 bases respectively, with 11 bases between them. Germline CDR1 reads SQVTM; CDR2 reads ANQGSEA. The CDR3 runs to 12 residues. CDR3 amino acids: CSAPGLQETQYF. The CDR3, as DNA: TGCAGCGCGCCGGGACTTCAAGAGACCCAGTACTTC. Combining the CDR3 with reference TRBV29-1 and TRBJ2-5 gives the whole variable domain SAVISQKPSRDICQRGTSLTIQCQVDSQVTMMFWYRQQPGQSLTLIATANQGSEATYESGFVIDKFPISRPNLTFSTLTVSNMSPEDSSIYLCSAPGLQETQYFGPGTRLLVL.

The chain combines TRBV7-9 with TRBJ2-5; TRBD1 matches at 9 bases. Germline V gene data show CDR1 as SEHNR and CDR2 as FQNEAQ (reference sequence). The CDR3 sequence is 13 residues long. J was trimmed by 10 bases and V by 5 bases; bases with no gene match: 8. Here the CDR3 DNA reads TGTGCCAGCAGCCCTATGAAGGGACAGGGCCAGTACTTC. Residues: CASSPMKGQGQYF.